A single sample gave rise to the 9 T cell receptor beta chains below, sequenced in a study of blood T cell repertoires in COVID-19 (dated by TCRdb to the early 2020s). The method was the immunoSEQ multiplex PCR assay. Sourced from immuneACCESS, this table was stored by TCRdb with only in-frame sequences that have V and J called. A share of the clones is absent; for the studies checked, an unresolved V gene accounts for under half, and the remainder has no known explanation. The sample profile shows 180,000 or so clones; approximately 78% of them were found once. Clones ranked in the top ten supply approximately 10% of the sample. Specimen: peripheral blood. These receptors came from a woman older than 75 with COVID-19, enrolled during active disease.

V gene TRBV5-6 combines with J gene TRBJ1-1; D might be TRBD1 (6 bases). The V gene's germline CDR1 is SGHDT and CDR2 YYEEEE. Trimming removed 2 bases from V and 3 bases from J, with 14 bases in between. CDR3 length: 15 amino acids. CDR3: CASSFRGTGDTEAFF. The CDR3 nucleotides read TGTGCCAGCAGCTTCAGGGGAACAGGCGACACTGAAGCTTTCTTT.

This clone has a single count. The chain carries TRBV18 and TRBJ2-3; 13 bases match TRBD2. This CDR3 spans 16 amino acids. Germline CDR1 KGHSH, CDR2 LQKENI. With 3 bases clipped from V and 1 base from J, the junction kept 1 base outside the gene matches. CDR3 in DNA: TGTGCCAGCTCACCCGGACTAGCGGGGGGCACAGATACGCAGTATTTT. Its protein is CASSPGLAGGTDTQYF. Together with reference TRBV18 and TRBJ2-3, the CDR3 gives the full variable domain: NAGVMQNPRHLVRRRGQEARLRCSPMKGHSHVYWYRQLPEEGLKFMVYLQKENIIDESGMPKERFSAEFPKEGPSILRIQQVVRGDSAAYFCASSPGLAGGTDTQYFGPGTRLTVL.

CDR3 in amino acids: CASSPRTGGSYNEQFF. The DNA of the CDR3 is TGTGCCAGCAGCCCTCGGACAGGGGGTTCCTACAATGAGCAGTTCTTC. The chain combines TRBV7-9 with TRBJ2-1; 10 bases agree with TRBD1. Per the germline V gene, CDR1 is SEHNR and CDR2 is FQNEAQ (reference sequence). V dropped 5 bases and J dropped 1; count of bases not matched to a gene: 5. The CDR3 has 16 residues.

This clone was detected once. The J gene is TRBJ2-1, the V gene TRBV4-2; TRBD2 agrees at 11 bases. The V and J ends lost 1 base and 5 bases, in that order; junction bases with no gene match: 4. Germline V gene data show CDR1 as LGHNA and CDR2 as YNFKEQ. This CDR3 has 16 amino acids. CDR3 loop: CASSQGTSGLDNEQFF. The CDR3 nucleotides read TGTGCCAGCAGCCAAGGGACTAGCGGGTTAGACAATGAGCAGTTCTTC.

This rearrangement joins TRBV4-3 to TRBJ1-6; 9 bases match TRBD1. CDR1 is LGHNA and CDR2 is YSLEER in the germline V gene. J lost 10 bases, V lost 4 bases, and 8 bases had no gene match. The CDR3 is 15 amino acids. The CDR3 DNA is TGCGCCAGCAGCCCCGACGGGACAGGGAGATCACCCCTCCACTTT. Encoded protein: CASSPDGTGRSPLHF.

This chain connects TRBV7-2 to TRBJ2-7, with 8 bases lining up with TRBD1. CDR3 size: 17 residues. Trimming took 4 bases from V and 1 from J; bases not matched to a gene: 12. Germline CDR1 and CDR2: SGHTA and FQGNSA. The CDR3 DNA is TGTGCCAGCAGCTCCAAAAGTAGGGGACAGGCATCCTACGAGCAGTACTTC. This encodes CASSSKSRGQASYEQYF.

This clone was detected only a few times. The rearrangement links TRBV27 to TRBJ2-7; tentative D call: TRBD2 (6 bases). The length of the CDR3 is 13 residues. Germline values: CDR1 MNHEY, CDR2 SMNVEV (reference sequence). The ends were cut back, 7 bases at V and 7 bases at J, with 17 bases in the middle. The CDR3: CASNQGTFGEQYF. CDR3 coding DNA: TGTGCCAGCAACCAAGGGACTTTCGGGGAGCAGTACTTC.

The V and J genes are TRBV5-1 and TRBJ2-1; 8 bases line up with TRBD1. Germline CDR1 is SGHRS and CDR2 is YFSETQ. The V segment lost 2 bases and the J segment 0 bases; nucleotides outside the gene matches: 4. The CDR3 contains 16 residues. CDR3 loop: CASSFGQGTSYNEQFF. CDR3 sequence (DNA): TGCGCCAGCAGCTTTGGACAGGGAACCTCCTACAATGAGCAGTTCTTC.

This clone was observed a single time. The chain recombines TRBV6-2 or TRBV6-3 with TRBJ2-2, with 7 bases aligning to TRBD2. There are 12 residues in the CDR3. V lost 6 bases, J lost 6 bases, and 1 base stayed unmatched. From germline, CDR1 is MNHEY and CDR2 SVGEGT. Here the CDR3 reads CASSREAGELFF. CDR3 in DNA: TGTGCCAGCAGCCGGGAGGCCGGGGAGCTGTTTTTT.